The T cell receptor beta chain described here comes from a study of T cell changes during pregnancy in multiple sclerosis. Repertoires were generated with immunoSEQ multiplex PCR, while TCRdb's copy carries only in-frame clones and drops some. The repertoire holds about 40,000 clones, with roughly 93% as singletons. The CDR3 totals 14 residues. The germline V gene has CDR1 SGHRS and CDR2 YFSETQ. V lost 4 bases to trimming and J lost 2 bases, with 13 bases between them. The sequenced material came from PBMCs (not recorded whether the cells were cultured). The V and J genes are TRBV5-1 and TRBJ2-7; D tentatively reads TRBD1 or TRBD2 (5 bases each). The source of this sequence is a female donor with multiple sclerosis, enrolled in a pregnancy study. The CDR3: CASSRTGTPYEQYF. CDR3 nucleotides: TGCGCCAGCAGCCGGACCGGGACCCCCTACGAGCAGTACTTC.